This TCR beta chain emerged from a study of T cell responses to AZD1222 COVID-19 vaccine (dated by TCRdb to the early 2020s). Regarding the complete study: AZD1222 recipients given second doses at about 4 weeks or at about 12 weeks were pooled, since spike-specific TCR depth and breadth were not found to differ between the two schedules. TCR sequencing was performed for 230 to 250 trial participants, of whom 207 were given two doses of AZD1222 and some 26 were given two doses of MenACWY control vaccine. Trial participants were enrolled by age into subgroups of 18-55, 56-69 and 70-plus years, and roughly 160, 29 and 62 TCR-sequenced participants, respectively, were included in these subgroups. What the research found in general, with its limitations: Conclusions about previously exposed vaccinees are limited, since just six AZD1222 recipients were seropositive for SARS-CoV-2 at baseline. No day 14 peak-response samples were available, so repertoires were characterized only after the peak T cell response. Vaccine-associated CD4 TCRs spanned the whole spike protein, with dominant responses in regions 160-218 and 743-854. Reportedly, close to half of the unique spike-specific TCRs recognized epitopes lying outside the regions that are mutated in the B.1.351 and B.1.1.7 variants. Participants were mostly white British, with more females than males. The authors suggested clonal diversity may have been underestimated. The 56-69-year group was small, and its depth increase did not reach significance, likely because of low power. A significant rise in spike-specific TCR breadth and depth was observed after two AZD1222 doses relative to day 0 and relative to MenACWY recipients.

On this clone: This receptor's antigen is unknown. No per-base quality is available; no much larger clone lies one base away.

The germline V gene yields SNHLY for CDR1 and FYNNEI for CDR2. Its CDR3 holds 15 amino acids, cysteine through phenylalanine. Solely the CDR3 DNA is kept, with 45 bases framed from the first base. V lost 5 bases and J lost 7 bases, and the count of bases not matched to a germline gene is 9. The CDR3 regions of human TCRbeta chains were analyzed by immunosequencing. Turning to the authors' computational methods: Repertoire TCRs were checked for matches against a reference library of SARS-CoV-2-specific TCRs that had been generated using the MIRA antigen-specificity platform. Breadth was defined as the fraction of unique TCRs that were SARS-CoV-2-associated, and depth was defined as the fraction of total T cells that were SARS-CoV-2-associated. Each spike-specific TCR was assigned to its reactive spike region and to a CD4 or CD8 class using the MIRA data. Log10-transformed breadth and depth values were compared by one-way ANOVA with Sidak's multiple comparisons tests. TCRdb limited this immuneACCESS table to in-frame rearrangements with V and J called. A share of clones is missing; checked studies link under half to unresolved V genes, and the rest is unexplained. That table gives V, J and clone size, and the DNA gave D and trimming. For this sample the table gives approximately 140,000 clones, of which 85% to 95% were detected only once. Over 0.95% of the sample is taken by the ten largest.

The time point label, read with the paper, signifies: baseline before first vaccination. Samples from vaccinated people were obtained from the UK trials COV001 and COV002, which included a single-blind randomized controlled phase 2/3 trial of AZD1222 (ChAdOx1 nCoV-19) in healthy adults. For TCRbeta chain sequencing, PBMC samples were collected from trial participants at day 0 and at day 28 after the second dose. The source was peripheral blood, collected on day 0 of AZD1222 vaccination. This receptor was identified in an adult in good health. The rearrangement combines TRBV2 with TRBJ1-1, and TRBD1 aligns with 11 junction nucleotides. Here is the DNA: TGTGCCAGCAGTCGCCAAGGACAGGGGGCCATTGAAGCTTTCTTT. This is translated as CASSRQGQGAIEAFF.